Given below is one T cell receptor (beta chain) in context. A J-beta primer mix and a sample-barcoded 5' primer were used in a second PCR of about 6 to 12 cycles. A template-switch adaptor that had 12 random nucleotides put a tag on each cDNA molecule. TCRdb reprocessed the 5' RACE reads with MiXCR, giving one entry per CDR3 protein. The sample lists 650,000 to 1,000,000 distinct CDR3 sequences, 35% to 40% occurring once. These data originate in a study of blood T cells in healthy people across ages. This CDR3 is built from 18 residues. Germline V gene lookup returns CDR1 MNHEY and CDR2 SVGEGT. Germline trimming cut 4 bases from V and 2 bases from J; bases unmatched to any gene: 14.

Sequenced input: blood. The genes are TRBV6-2 or TRBV6-3 and TRBJ2-7; 10 bases map to TRBD2. The clonotype originates from a young man in good health. The chain's CDR3 is CASSFDPYTSGTTYEQYF. DNA for the CDR3: TGTGCCAGCAGTTTCGACCCTTATACTAGCGGGACAACCTACGAGCAGTACTTC.